This T cell receptor beta chain is drawn from a study of blood T cells in healthy people across ages. A J-beta primer mix and a sample-barcoded 5' primer were used in a second PCR of about 7 to 12 cycles. Each cDNA molecule received a tag from a template-switch adaptor that had 12 random nucleotides. From the 5' RACE reads, TCRdb called clonotypes with MiXCR, one entry per CDR3 protein. This repertoire shows 1.5 million to 2 million distinct CDR3 sequences, 49% found once; its top ten account for about 2.1%. The CDR3 runs 15 residues. With 0 bases removed from V and 3 bases from J, the gap between germline ends came to 15 bases. CDR1 and CDR2 from the germline V gene are SQVTM and ANQGSEA. General study results and limits: Versus aged donors, long-lived donors had higher diversity and more naive CD4+ cells.

To note about this clonotype: The antigen remains unidentified.

The sequence was collected from a woman aged 40 to 50 in good health. The V gene is TRBV29-1, the J gene TRBJ2-7; D not resolved. The sequenced sample was blood. The CDR3 bases are TGCAGCGTTGAAGAGATTAGAGGTCTCAACTACGAGCAGTACTTC. This codes for CSVEEIRGLNYEQYF.